This T cell receptor (beta chain) originates from a study of graft-versus-host responses after intestinal transplantation. Study observations and caveats: GvH clones turned up in recipient marrow; some had shown up first in ileum or blood.

Profiling relied on immunoSEQ multiplex PCR, and the TCRdb table lists in-frame clones only, not all of them. Here the sample spans about 86,000 clones, about 88% being singletons. Concerning this clone: Its antigen remains unidentified.

The CDR3 extends over 16 amino acids. The V gene's germline CDR1 is SGHRS and CDR2 YFSETQ. With 0 bases clipped from V and 7 bases from J, the junction kept 6 bases outside the gene matches. The rearrangement uses TRBV5-1 and TRBJ2-2; TRBD2 matches 10 bases. The sample was unstimulated CD4+ T cells sorted from spleen or lymph node cells, taken before transplant. The TCR comes from a human donor who was the organ donor for an intestinal transplant. As DNA, the CDR3 is TGCGCCAGCAGCTTGGCGGCTAGCGGGGGCCGCGGGGAGCTGTTTTTT. It is translated as CASSLAASGGRGELFF.